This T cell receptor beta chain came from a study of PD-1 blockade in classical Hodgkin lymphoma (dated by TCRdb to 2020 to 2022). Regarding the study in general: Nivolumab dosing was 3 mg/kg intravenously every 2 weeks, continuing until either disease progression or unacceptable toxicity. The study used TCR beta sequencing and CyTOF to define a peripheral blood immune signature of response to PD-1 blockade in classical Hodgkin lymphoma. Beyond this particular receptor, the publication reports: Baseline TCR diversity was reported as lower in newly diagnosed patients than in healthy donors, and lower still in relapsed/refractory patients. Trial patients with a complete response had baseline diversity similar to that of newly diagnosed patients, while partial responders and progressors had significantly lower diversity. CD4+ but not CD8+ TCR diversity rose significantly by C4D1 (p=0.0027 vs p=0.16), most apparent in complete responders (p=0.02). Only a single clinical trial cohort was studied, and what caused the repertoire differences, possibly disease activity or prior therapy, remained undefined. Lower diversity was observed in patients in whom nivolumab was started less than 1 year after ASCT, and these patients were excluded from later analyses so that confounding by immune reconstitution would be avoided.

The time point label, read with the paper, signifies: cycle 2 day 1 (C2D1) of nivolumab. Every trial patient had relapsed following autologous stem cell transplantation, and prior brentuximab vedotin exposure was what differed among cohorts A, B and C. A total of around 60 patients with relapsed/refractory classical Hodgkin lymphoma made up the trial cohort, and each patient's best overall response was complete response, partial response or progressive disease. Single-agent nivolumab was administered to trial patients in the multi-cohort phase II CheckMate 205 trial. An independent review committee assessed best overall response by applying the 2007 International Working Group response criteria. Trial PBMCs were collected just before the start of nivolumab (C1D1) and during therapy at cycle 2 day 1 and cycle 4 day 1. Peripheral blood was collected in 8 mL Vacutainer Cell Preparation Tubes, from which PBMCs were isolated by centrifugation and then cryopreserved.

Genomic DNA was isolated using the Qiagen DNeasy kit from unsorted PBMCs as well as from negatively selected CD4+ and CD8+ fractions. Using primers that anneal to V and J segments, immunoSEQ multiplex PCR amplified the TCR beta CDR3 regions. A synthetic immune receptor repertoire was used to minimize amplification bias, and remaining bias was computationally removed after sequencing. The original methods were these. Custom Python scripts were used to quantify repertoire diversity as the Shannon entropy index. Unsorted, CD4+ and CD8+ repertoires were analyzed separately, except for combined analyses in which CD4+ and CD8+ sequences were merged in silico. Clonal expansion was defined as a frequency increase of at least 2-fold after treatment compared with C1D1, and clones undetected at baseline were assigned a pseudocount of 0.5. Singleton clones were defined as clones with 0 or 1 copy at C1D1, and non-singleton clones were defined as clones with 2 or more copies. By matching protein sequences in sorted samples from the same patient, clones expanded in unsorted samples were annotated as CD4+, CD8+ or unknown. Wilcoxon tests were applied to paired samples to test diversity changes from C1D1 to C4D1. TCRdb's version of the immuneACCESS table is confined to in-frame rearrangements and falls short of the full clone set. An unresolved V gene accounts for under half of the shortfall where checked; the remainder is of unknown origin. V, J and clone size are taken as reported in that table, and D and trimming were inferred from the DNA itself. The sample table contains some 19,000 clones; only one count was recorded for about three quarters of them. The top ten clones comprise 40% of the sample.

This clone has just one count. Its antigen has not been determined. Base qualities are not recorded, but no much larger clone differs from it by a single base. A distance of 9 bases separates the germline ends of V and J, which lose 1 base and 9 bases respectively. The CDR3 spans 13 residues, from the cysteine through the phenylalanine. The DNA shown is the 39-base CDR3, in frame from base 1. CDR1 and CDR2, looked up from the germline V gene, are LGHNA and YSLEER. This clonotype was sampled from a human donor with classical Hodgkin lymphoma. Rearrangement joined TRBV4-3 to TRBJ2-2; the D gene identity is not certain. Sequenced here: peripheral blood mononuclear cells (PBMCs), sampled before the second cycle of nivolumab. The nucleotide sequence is TGCGCCAGCAGCCAAGGCTTGACCAGGGAGCTGTTTTTT. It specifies CASSQGLTRELFF.